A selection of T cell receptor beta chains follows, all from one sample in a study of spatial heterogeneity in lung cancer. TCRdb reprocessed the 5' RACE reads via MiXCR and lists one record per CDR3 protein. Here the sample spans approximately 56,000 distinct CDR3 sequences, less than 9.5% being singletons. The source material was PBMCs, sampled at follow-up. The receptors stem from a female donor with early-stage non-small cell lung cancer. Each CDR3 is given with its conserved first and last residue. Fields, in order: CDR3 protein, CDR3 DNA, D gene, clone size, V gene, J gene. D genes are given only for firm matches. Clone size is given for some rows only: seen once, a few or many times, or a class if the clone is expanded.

CASSRRGSYEQYF	TGTGCCAGCAGCCGTAGGGGCTCCTACGAGCAGTACTTC	.	many	TRBV7-9	TRBJ2-7
CSVQLRGYGYTF	TGCAGCGTTCAGCTCAGGGGGTATGGCTACACCTTC	TRBD1	many	TRBV29-1	TRBJ1-2
CASRDTGDTQYF	TGTGCCAGCAGAGACACCGGAGATACGCAGTATTTT	.	many	TRBV3-1	TRBJ2-3
CASSQGREYSPLHF	TGTGCCAGCAGCCAAGGGAGGGAATATTCACCCCTCCACTTT	.	many	TRBV14	TRBJ1-6
CASSRTSGERYEQYF	TGTGCCAGCAGCCGCACTAGCGGGGAGAGGTACGAGCAGTACTTC	TRBD2	many	TRBV6-2/TRBV6-3	TRBJ2-7
CASSLLNEFDTQYF	TGTGCCAGCAGCCTCCTTAATGAGTTTGATACGCAGTATTTT	.	many	TRBV7-8	TRBJ2-3
CAIRQSTDTQYF	TGTGCCATCAGACAGAGCACAGATACGCAGTATTTT	.	few	TRBV10-3	TRBJ2-3
CASSYGFEEQYF	TGTGCCAGCAGTTACGGGTTTGAGGAGCAGTACTTC	.	few	TRBV6-5	TRBJ2-7
CASSWTSSYEQYF	TGTGCCAGCAGTTGGACGAGCTCCTACGAGCAGTACTTC	.	.	TRBV6-2/TRBV6-3	TRBJ2-7
CASSVAAGLSTDTQYF	TGCGCCAGCAGTGTGGCGGCCGGGTTGTCCACAGATACGCAGTATTTT	.	few	TRBV5-1	TRBJ2-3
CASSEASWGWQFF	TGTGCCAGCAGTGAAGCCAGCTGGGGCTGGCAGTTCTTC	.	many	TRBV2	TRBJ2-1
CASSRVGSGGTNEQYF	TGTGCCAGCTCAAGAGTTGGTAGCGGGGGTACCAACGAGCAGTACTTC	TRBD2	.	TRBV3-1	TRBJ2-7
CSARDSAGVSYEQYF	TGCAGTGCTAGAGATTCGGCAGGGGTATCCTACGAGCAGTACTTC	.	.	TRBV20-1	TRBJ2-7
CSVGQTYNEQFF	TGCAGCGTTGGACAGACCTACAATGAGCAGTTCTTC	.	few	TRBV29-1	TRBJ2-1
CASSQGGRAKQETQYF	TGCGCCAGCAGCCAAGGGGGGCGCGCCAAACAAGAGACCCAGTACTTC	.	.	TRBV4-1	TRBJ2-5
CATSELAGGVDEQFF	TGTGCCACCAGTGAACTAGCGGGGGGTGTCGATGAGCAGTTCTTC	TRBD2	.	TRBV24-1	TRBJ2-1
CASSPSGGSTDTQYF	TGTGCCAGCAGCCCAAGCGGGGGGAGCACAGATACGCAGTATTTT	TRBD2	many	TRBV3-1	TRBJ2-3
CVSSENSRKETQYF	TGCGTCAGCAGCGAGAACAGCCGAAAAGAGACCCAGTACTTC	.	.	TRBV5-1	TRBJ2-5
CSARIRTGSLGYTF	TGCAGTGCTAGAATCCGGACAGGGTCTCTTGGCTACACCTTC	TRBD1	many	TRBV20-1	TRBJ1-2
CASSLGGQGNTEAFF	TGTGCCAGCAGCTTGGGGGGACAGGGCAACACTGAAGCTTTCTTT	TRBD1	many	TRBV7-2	TRBJ1-1
CASSQGWARSNQPQHF	TGTGCCAGCAGCCAAGGATGGGCAAGAAGCAATCAGCCCCAGCATTTT	.	few	TRBV3-1	TRBJ1-5
CASSLRVTEAFF	TGTGCCAGCAGCTTAAGGGTCACTGAAGCTTTCTTT	.	.	TRBV7-2	TRBJ1-1
CASTTRPAGVVTYEQYF	TGTGCCAGCACAACAAGACCGGCGGGGGTCGTAACCTACGAGCAGTACTTC	TRBD2	many	TRBV28	TRBJ2-7
CASSDGQGDYEQYF	TGTGCCAGCAGCGACGGACAGGGGGACTACGAGCAGTACTTC	TRBD1	.	TRBV2	TRBJ2-7
CASSTRDIPSYEQYF	TGTGCCAGCAGCACCCGGGACATCCCCTCTTACGAGCAGTACTTC	.	many	TRBV5-5	TRBJ2-7